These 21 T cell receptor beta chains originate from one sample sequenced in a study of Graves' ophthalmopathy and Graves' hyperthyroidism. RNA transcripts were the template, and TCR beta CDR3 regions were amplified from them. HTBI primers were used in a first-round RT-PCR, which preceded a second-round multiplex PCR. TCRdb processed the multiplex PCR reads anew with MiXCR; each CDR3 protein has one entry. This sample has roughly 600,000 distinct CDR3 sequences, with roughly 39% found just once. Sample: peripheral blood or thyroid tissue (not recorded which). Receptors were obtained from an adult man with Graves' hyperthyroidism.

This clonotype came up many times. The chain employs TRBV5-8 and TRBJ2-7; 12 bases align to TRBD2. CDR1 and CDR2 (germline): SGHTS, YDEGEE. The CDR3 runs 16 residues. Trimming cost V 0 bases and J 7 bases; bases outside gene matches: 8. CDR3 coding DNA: TGTGCCAGCAGCTTGGGTTCTAGCGGGGGGGCCCAAGAGCAGTACTTC. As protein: CASSLGSSGGAQEQYF.

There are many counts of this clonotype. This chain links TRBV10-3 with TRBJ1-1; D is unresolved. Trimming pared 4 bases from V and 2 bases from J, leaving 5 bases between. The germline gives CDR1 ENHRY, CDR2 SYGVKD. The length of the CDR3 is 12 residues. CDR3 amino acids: CAISAVNTEAFF. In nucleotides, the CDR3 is TGTGCCATCAGTGCGGTAAACACTGAAGCTTTCTTT.

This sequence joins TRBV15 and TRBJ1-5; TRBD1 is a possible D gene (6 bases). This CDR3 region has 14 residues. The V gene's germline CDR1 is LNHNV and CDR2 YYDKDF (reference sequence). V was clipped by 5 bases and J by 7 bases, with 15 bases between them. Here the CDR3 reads CATSPGTSRQPQHF. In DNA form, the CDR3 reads TGTGCCACCAGCCCAGGGACATCACGGCAGCCCCAGCATTTT.

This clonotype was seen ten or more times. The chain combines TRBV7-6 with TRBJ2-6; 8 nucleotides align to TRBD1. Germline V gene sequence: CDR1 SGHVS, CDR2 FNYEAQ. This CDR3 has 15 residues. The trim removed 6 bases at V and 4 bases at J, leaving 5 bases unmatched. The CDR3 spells CASRGRGPGANVLTF. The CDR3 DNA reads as TGTGCCAGCAGAGGCAGGGGGCCCGGGGCCAACGTCCTGACTTTC.

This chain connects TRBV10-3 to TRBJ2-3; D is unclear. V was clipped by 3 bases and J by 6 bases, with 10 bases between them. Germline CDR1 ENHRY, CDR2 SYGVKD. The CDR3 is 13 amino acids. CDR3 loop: CAISDEETDTQYF. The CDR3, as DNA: TGTGCCATCAGTGACGAGGAAACCGATACGCAGTATTTT.

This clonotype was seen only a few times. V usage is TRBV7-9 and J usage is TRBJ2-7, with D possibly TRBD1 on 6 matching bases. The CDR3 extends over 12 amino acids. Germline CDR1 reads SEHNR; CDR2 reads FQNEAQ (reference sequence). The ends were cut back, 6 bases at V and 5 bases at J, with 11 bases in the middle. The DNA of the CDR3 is TGTGCCAGCAGGGCAGGGGCAAACGAGCAGTACTTC. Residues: CASRAGANEQYF.

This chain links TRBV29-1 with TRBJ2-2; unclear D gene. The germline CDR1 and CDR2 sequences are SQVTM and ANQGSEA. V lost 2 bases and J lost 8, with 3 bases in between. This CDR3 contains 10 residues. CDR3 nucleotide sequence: TGCAGCGTTGAATGGGGGGAGCTGTTTTTT. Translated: CSVEWGELFF.

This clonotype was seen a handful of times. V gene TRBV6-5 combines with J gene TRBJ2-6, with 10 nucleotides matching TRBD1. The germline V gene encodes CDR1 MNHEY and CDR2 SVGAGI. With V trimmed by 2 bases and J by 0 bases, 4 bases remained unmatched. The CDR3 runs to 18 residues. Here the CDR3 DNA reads TGTGCCAGCAGTTACCCGCGGGACAGGGGCTCTGGGGCCAACGTCCTGACTTTC. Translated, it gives CASSYPRDRGSGANVLTF.

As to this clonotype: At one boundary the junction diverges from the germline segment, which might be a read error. CDR3 loop: CASSLQGAGYNEQFF. The CDR3 DNA is TGCGCCAGCAGCTTACAGGGGGCAGGATACAATGAGCAGTTTTTT. The chain has TRBV5-1 and TRBJ2-2, with 9 bases identical to TRBD1. The germline V gene encodes CDR1 SGHRS and CDR2 YFSETQ. The CDR3 loop spans 15 amino acids.

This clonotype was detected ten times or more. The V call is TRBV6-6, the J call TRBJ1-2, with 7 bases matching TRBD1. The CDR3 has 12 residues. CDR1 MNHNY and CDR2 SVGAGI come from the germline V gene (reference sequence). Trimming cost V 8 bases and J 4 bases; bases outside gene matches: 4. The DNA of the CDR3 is TGTGCCAGCGGAACAGGGGCCTATGGCTACACCTTC. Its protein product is CASGTGAYGYTF.

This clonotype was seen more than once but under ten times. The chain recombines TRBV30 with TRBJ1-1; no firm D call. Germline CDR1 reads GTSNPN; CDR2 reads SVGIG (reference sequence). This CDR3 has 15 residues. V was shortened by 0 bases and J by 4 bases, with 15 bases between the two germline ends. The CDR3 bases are TGTGCCTGGAGTGTAGGGCGGCTGCGGGGCACTGAAGCTTTCTTT. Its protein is CAWSVGRLRGTEAFF.

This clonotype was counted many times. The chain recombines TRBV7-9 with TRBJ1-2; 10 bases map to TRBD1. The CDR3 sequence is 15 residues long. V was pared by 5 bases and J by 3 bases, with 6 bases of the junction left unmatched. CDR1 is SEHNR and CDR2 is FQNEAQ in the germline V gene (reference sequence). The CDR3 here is CASSPTGGEDYGYTF. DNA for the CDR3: TGTGCCAGCAGCCCGACAGGGGGCGAGGACTATGGCTACACCTTC.

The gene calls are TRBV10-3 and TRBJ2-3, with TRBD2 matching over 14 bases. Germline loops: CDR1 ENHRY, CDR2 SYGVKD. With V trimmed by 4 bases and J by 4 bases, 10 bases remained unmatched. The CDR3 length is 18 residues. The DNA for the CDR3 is TGTGCCATCAGTGCCACGACTAGCGGGAGGGCCGGGTCAGATACGCAGTATTTT. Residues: CAISATTSGRAGSDTQYF.

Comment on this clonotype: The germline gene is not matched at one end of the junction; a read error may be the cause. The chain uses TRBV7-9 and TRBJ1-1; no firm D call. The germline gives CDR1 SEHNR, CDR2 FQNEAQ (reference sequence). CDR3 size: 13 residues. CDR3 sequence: CACSPAGNTEAFF. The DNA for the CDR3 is TGTGCCTGCAGCCCCGCGGGGAACACTGAAGCTTTCTTT.

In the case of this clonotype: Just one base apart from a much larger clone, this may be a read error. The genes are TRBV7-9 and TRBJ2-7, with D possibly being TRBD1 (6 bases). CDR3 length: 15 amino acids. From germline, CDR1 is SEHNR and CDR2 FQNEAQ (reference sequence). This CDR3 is CASSQVFRGAYEQYF. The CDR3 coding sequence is TGCGCCAGCAGCCAAGTCTTCAGGGGAGCCTACGAGCAGTACTTC.

The CDR3 DNA sequence: TGTGCCAGCATTGCGGGGGCCAACGTCCTGACTTTC. Protein: CASIAGANVLTF. The V call is TRBV2, the J call TRBJ2-6; D is unclear. Per germline, CDR1 SNHLY and CDR2 FYNNEI. The germline V and J ends were trimmed by 7 bases and 4 bases, with 5 bases remaining between them. The CDR3 loop spans 12 amino acids. Full variable domain (remainder filled in from reference TRBV2 and TRBJ2-6): EPEVTQTPSHQVTQMGQEVILRCVPISNHLYFYWYRQILGQKVEFLVSFYNNEISEKSEIFDDQFSVERPDGSNFTLKIRSTKLEDSAMYFCASIAGANVLTFGAGSRLTVL.

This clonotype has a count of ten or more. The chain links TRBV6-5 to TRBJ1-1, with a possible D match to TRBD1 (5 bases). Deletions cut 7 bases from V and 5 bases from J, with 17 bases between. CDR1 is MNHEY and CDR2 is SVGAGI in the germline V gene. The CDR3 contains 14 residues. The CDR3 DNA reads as TGTGCCAGCACCAACGCTGGGGACGGTACTGAAGCTTTCTTT. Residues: CASTNAGDGTEAFF.

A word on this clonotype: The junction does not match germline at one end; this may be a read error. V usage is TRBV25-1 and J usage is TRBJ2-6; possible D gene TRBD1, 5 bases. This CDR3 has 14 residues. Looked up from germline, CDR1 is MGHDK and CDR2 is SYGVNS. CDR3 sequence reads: CASGSNTGASVLTF. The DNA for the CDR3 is TGTGCCAGCGGCAGCAACACTGGGGCCAGCGTCCTGACTTTC.

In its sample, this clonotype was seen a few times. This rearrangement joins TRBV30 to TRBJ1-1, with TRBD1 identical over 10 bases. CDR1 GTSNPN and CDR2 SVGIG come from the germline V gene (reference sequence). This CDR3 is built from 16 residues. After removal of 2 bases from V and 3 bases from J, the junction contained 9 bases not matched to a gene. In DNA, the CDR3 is TGTGCCTGGAGTCTACCGGGACAGGGGTTGTACACTGAAGCTTTCTTT. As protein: CAWSLPGQGLYTEAFF.

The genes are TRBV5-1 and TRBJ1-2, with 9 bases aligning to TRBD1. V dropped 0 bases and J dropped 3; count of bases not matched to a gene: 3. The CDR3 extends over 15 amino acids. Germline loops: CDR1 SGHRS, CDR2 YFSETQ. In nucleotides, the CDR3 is TGCGCCAGCAGCTTGGTGGGACAGGGCTACTATGGCTACACCTTC. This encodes CASSLVGQGYYGYTF. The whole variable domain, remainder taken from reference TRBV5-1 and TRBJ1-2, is KAGVTQTPRYLIKTRGQQVTLSCSPISGHRSVSWYQQTPGQGLQFLFEYFSETQRNKGNFPGRFSGRQFSNSRSEMNVSTLELGDSALYLCASSLVGQGYYGYTFGSGTRLTVV.

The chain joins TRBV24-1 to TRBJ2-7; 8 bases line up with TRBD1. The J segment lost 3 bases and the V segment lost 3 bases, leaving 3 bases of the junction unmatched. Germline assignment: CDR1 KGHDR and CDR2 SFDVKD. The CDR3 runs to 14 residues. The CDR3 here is CATSDPTGGYEQYF. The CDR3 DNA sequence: TGTGCCACCAGTGATCCTACAGGGGGCTACGAGCAGTACTTC.